This T cell receptor (beta chain) was documented in a study of T-cell memory formation after mild COVID-19. Study conclusions and caveats: Some SARS-CoV-2-responding clones were already detected in memory before infection.

Notes on this clonotype: Its target is not known.

TCRdb passed the 5' RACE reads through MiXCR, listing each CDR3 protein once. In the table there are under 300,000 distinct CDR3 sequences, 8.5% to 9.5% of which are singletons. CDR3 length: 12 amino acids. The junction had 7 bases not matched to a gene; V was cut back by 5 bases and J by 12 bases. CDR1 and CDR2 (germline): SEHNR, FQNEAQ (reference sequence). J is TRBJ2-7 and V is TRBV7-9, with 10 bases matching TRBD1. This clonotype was sampled from a man in his late teens or twenties who had mild COVID-19 (a few samples of this study predate the infection). Cell type and time point are not known. Sequenced material: PBMCs or a T cell subset sorted from them (not recorded which). The CDR3 DNA follows: TGTGCCAGCAGCAGGGGGACAGGGGAAGCGTACGTC. Translating gives CASSRGTGEAYV.